This T cell receptor (beta chain) was documented in a study of OX40 agonist ivuxolimab in advanced cancers. Background on the study: Earlier anti-PD-1, anti-PD-L1 or anti-CTLA-4 therapy was permitted; about 44% had received some. Study results and limitations: The antigen specificity of the peripheral T cells (those that were expanded) was not determined. In CD8+ T cells, expanded clones were on average more numerous than in CD4+.

V was pared by 5 bases and J by 9 bases, with 12 bases of the junction left unmatched. Germline V CDR1 and CDR2: SGHVS, FQNEAQ. The CDR3 consists of 15 residues. The repertoire was sequenced with immunoSEQ multiplex PCR; TCRdb's copy has only in-frame clones and lacks some. The sample shows some 60,000 clones, roughly nine tenths of them seen only once. Turning to this clone: Its antigen is not identified.

The specimen was CD4+ or CD8+ T cells sorted from blood, collected in a trial of the OX40 agonist ivuxolimab. The origin of this receptor is an adult with an advanced solid tumor such as melanoma, head and neck, liver or kidney cancer. The chain combines TRBV7-8 with TRBJ2-1; 8 positions agree with TRBD2. CDR3 in amino acids: CASSPLSGGGGEQFF. The DNA for the CDR3 is TGTGCCAGCAGCCCCCTTTCGGGAGGGGGAGGTGAGCAGTTCTTC.